A selection of T cell receptor beta chains follows, all from one sample in a study of cytomegalovirus exposure and HLA in healthy donors. Generated by immunoSEQ multiplex PCR, the TCRdb table keeps only in-frame clones and is missing some. The listing records fewer than 85,000 clones. Sequenced input: PBMCs. These receptors came from a woman aged 40 to 49 in good health and CMV-seropositive. Both conserved end residues are part of each CDR3. The D gene is left open where the match is weak.

D gene: .; J gene: TRBJ1-2; V gene: TRBV7-9; CDR3 DNA: TGTGCCAGCAGCTTAACGGGACTTATACATTTTAACTATGGCTACACCTTC; CDR3 protein: CASSLTGLIHFNYGYTF
D gene: .; J gene: TRBJ1-2; V gene: TRBV18; CDR3 DNA: TGTGCCAGCTCACAGGAGACAGGCACTGGCTACACCTTC; CDR3 protein: CASSQETGTGYTF
D gene: .; J gene: TRBJ2-5; V gene: TRBV5-1; CDR3 DNA: TGCGCCAGCGGGAACTTGACGGGAGCTACCCAGTACTTC; CDR3 protein: CASGNLTGATQYF
D gene: TRBD1; J gene: TRBJ2-7; V gene: TRBV19; CDR3 DNA: TGTGCCAGTAGTACTGCCGGGACAGGGGTCTACGAGCAGTACTTC; CDR3 protein: CASSTAGTGVYEQYF
D gene: TRBD1; J gene: TRBJ1-5; V gene: TRBV19; CDR3 DNA: TGTGCCAGTGGTGGGACAGGGGTCCAGCCCCAGCATTTT; CDR3 protein: CASGGTGVQPQHF
D gene: .; J gene: TRBJ2-7; V gene: TRBV5-1; CDR3 DNA: TGCGCCAGCAGCCCGACAGGTACTAGCTCCTACGAGCAGTACTTC; CDR3 protein: CASSPTGTSSYEQYF
D gene: .; J gene: TRBJ1-1; V gene: TRBV5-1; CDR3 DNA: TGCGCCAGCAGTTTCACAGGCACTAACACTGAAGCTTTCTTT; CDR3 protein: CASSFTGTNTEAFF
D gene: TRBD1; J gene: TRBJ1-1; V gene: TRBV9; CDR3 DNA: TGTGCCAGCAGCCCGCGACAGGGTTGGGCTGAAGCTTTCTTT; CDR3 protein: CASSPRQGWAEAFF
D gene: TRBD1; J gene: TRBJ1-3; V gene: TRBV19; CDR3 DNA: TGTGCCAGTAGTTCCCGGGACAGGGGATCTGGAAACACCATATATTTT; CDR3 protein: CASSSRDRGSGNTIYF
D gene: .; J gene: TRBJ2-7; V gene: TRBV5-1; CDR3 DNA: TGCGCCAGTCGAGGGTTGAGCTCCTACGAGCAGTACTTC; CDR3 protein: CASRGLSSYEQYF
D gene: TRBD1; J gene: TRBJ2-1; V gene: TRBV5-1; CDR3 DNA: TGCGCCAGCAGTGCGAGGGGGCTGGCGGCAAATGAGCAGTTCTTC; CDR3 protein: CASSARGLAANEQFF
D gene: TRBD1; J gene: TRBJ2-5; V gene: TRBV5-5; CDR3 DNA: TGTGCCAGCAGCCTAGGGGGCACAGAGACCCAGTACTTC; CDR3 protein: CASSLGGTETQYF
D gene: .; J gene: TRBJ1-1; V gene: TRBV25-1; CDR3 DNA: TGTGCCAGCAGTGGGGGGGGCGAGGGTAAGACTGAAGCTTTCTTT; CDR3 protein: CASSGGGEGKTEAFF
D gene: TRBD1; J gene: TRBJ1-1; V gene: TRBV19; CDR3 DNA: TGTGCCAGTAACCGACAGGGGGCGGATACTGAAGCTTTCTTT; CDR3 protein: CASNRQGADTEAFF
D gene: TRBD1; J gene: TRBJ2-2; V gene: TRBV7-2; CDR3 DNA: TGTGCCAGCAGACCACAGGGGATCGGGGAGCTGTTTTTT; CDR3 protein: CASRPQGIGELFF
D gene: .; J gene: TRBJ2-3; V gene: TRBV9; CDR3 DNA: TGTGCCAGCAGAGCGACTCACACAGATACGCAGTATTTT; CDR3 protein: CASRATHTDTQYF
D gene: .; J gene: TRBJ2-7; V gene: TRBV27; CDR3 DNA: TGTGCCAGCAGTTTAATCGGACAGCTACCCTACGAGCAGTACTTC; CDR3 protein: CASSLIGQLPYEQYF
D gene: TRBD1; J gene: TRBJ1-5; V gene: TRBV18; CDR3 DNA: TGTGCCAGCTCGCCGGGACAGGCAAGCAATCAGCCCCAGCATTTT; CDR3 protein: CASSPGQASNQPQHF
D gene: TRBD1; J gene: TRBJ2-3; V gene: TRBV11-2; CDR3 DNA: TGTGCCAGCAGCTTAGACGGGCGACAGGGGCCCCCCACAGATACGCAGTATTTT; CDR3 protein: CASSLDGRQGPPTDTQYF
D gene: TRBD2; J gene: TRBJ2-3; V gene: TRBV4-3; CDR3 DNA: TGCGCCAGCAGCCAAGAAGGACGGGGGGAGGTAGATACGCAGTATTTT; CDR3 protein: CASSQEGRGEVDTQYF
D gene: .; J gene: TRBJ2-5; V gene: TRBV14; CDR3 DNA: TGTGCCAGCAGCCAGATAAGGACCGGACTAGAGACCCAGTACTTC; CDR3 protein: CASSQIRTGLETQYF
D gene: .; J gene: TRBJ2-2; V gene: TRBV19; CDR3 DNA: TGTGCCAGTAGTCAGGACAGAGTTAACACCGGGGAGCTGTTTTTT; CDR3 protein: CASSQDRVNTGELFF
D gene: .; J gene: TRBJ1-2; V gene: TRBV7-8; CDR3 DNA: TGTGCCAGCAGCTTAGCGACAGCTGCGGCCGGGTATGGCTACACCTTC; CDR3 protein: CASSLATAAAGYGYTF
D gene: .; J gene: TRBJ1-4; V gene: TRBV28; CDR3 DNA: TGTGCCAGCACCCCTGGAGGGGAAAGAACTAATGAAAAACTGTTTTTT; CDR3 protein: CASTPGGERTNEKLFF
D gene: .; J gene: TRBJ2-7; V gene: TRBV2; CDR3 DNA: TGTGCCAGCAGTGAAACAGGCTACGAGCAGTACTTC; CDR3 protein: CASSETGYEQYF
D gene: .; J gene: TRBJ1-5; V gene: TRBV30; CDR3 DNA: TGTGCCTGGAGTGTATTCGGTCAGCCCCAGCATTTT; CDR3 protein: CAWSVFGQPQHF
D gene: TRBD1; J gene: TRBJ1-6; V gene: TRBV7-2; CDR3 DNA: TGTGCCAGCAGCTTAGGACCTAGACAGGGGTTAGGCTATAATTCACCCCTCCACTTT; CDR3 protein: CASSLGPRQGLGYNSPLHF
D gene: TRBD1; J gene: TRBJ1-1; V gene: TRBV5-1; CDR3 DNA: TGCGCCAGCAGCTTGTCAGGGGGACAGGGGACAACTGAAGCTTTCTTT; CDR3 protein: CASSLSGGQGTTEAFF
D gene: TRBD2; J gene: TRBJ2-1; V gene: TRBV2; CDR3 DNA: TGTGCCAGCAGGATAGTAGCGGGAGGAGGTGAGCAGTTCTTC; CDR3 protein: CASRIVAGGGEQFF